This T cell receptor beta chain was retrieved from a study of T cells after yellow fever vaccination. Across the study: Preparation of the low-cell-number fractions used SMART-Seq v4 Ultra Low Input. General observations from the study: In FACS-sorted repertoires, abundant clonotypes from the bulk population could appear as contaminants.

The authors made TCR cDNA by 5'RACE template switching, adding a universal primer site and UMIs. MiXCR was run by TCRdb on the 5' RACE reads, yielding one entry per CDR3 protein. The table lists hundreds of thousands of distinct CDR3 sequences, 5.2% of them singletons. In this sample, this clonotype turned up many times. No antigen is known for it. Germline-derived CDR1 and CDR2 are SGHRS and YFSETQ. The CDR3 consists of 13 residues. Trimming stripped 1 base from V and 4 bases from J, with 7 bases between. This TCR derives from a man aged 18 to 35 who received the YFV17D yellow fever vaccine. The chain uses TRBV5-1 and TRBJ2-3; the D is unclear. The sample here was CD4+ T cells sorted from PBMCs, taken on the day of the yellow fever booster vaccination. CDR3 bases: TGCGCCAGCAGCTTGAACGCTCCAGATACGCAGTATTTT. Amino acid sequence: CASSLNAPDTQYF.